This is a list of T cell receptor beta chains from one sample in a study of shared clonotypes between healthy human individuals. The data were produced by immunoSEQ multiplex PCR, yet TCRdb's version contains in-frame clones alone and is incomplete. The sample comprises more than 2 million clones, approximately 92% of which are singletons, and about 1.7% rests with the top ten. Sequenced input: naive CD8+ T cells from PBMCs. These receptors were collected from a man aged 18-30 years in good health. Some clones in this sample may be carry-over from other donors' samples. The CDR3 runs from the conserved cysteine through the conserved F or W. The D gene is left open where the match is weak. The size entry is marked missing in some rows and otherwise reads once, few, many or a size class.

>-|TRBJ2-2|-|TRBV19|17
CASSIDFWTENTGELFF
TGTGCCAGTAGTATAGATTTTTGGACGGAAAACACCGGGGAGCTGTTTTTT
>-|TRBJ1-1|-|TRBV27|14
CASSPWGGSPEAFF
TGTGCCAGCAGTCCCTGGGGGGGTAGCCCTGAAGCTTTCTTT
>-|TRBJ2-5|-|TRBV11-2|14
CASSLTPASETQYF
TGTGCCAGCAGCTTAACCCCTGCGTCGGAGACCCAGTACTTC
>-|TRBJ2-3|TRBD1|TRBV7-6|17
CASSTRTGPYGTDTQYF
TGTGCCAGCAGCACGCGGACAGGGCCTTATGGCACAGATACGCAGTATTTT
>-|TRBJ2-1|-|TRBV27|13
CASSSALADEQFF
TGTGCCAGCAGTTCGGCCCTAGCCGATGAGCAGTTCTTC
>-|TRBJ2-1|TRBD1|TRBV6-5|13
CASSDREFNEQFF
TGTGCCAGCAGTGACAGGGAGTTTAATGAGCAGTTCTTC
>-|TRBJ2-2|-|TRBV6-5|14
CASSQANGAGELFF
TGTGCCAGCAGTCAGGCGAATGGGGCCGGGGAGCTGTTTTTT
>-|TRBJ2-1|TRBD1|TRBV6-6|15
CASTGQAGPYNEQFF
TGTGCCAGCACCGGACAGGCCGGGCCCTACAATGAGCAGTTCTTC
>-|TRBJ2-1|TRBD2|TRBV29-1|15
CSVERASGLYNEQFF
TGCAGCGTTGAGAGGGCTAGCGGGCTTTACAATGAGCAGTTCTTC
>-|TRBJ2-5|TRBD1|TRBV5-4|14
CASSHRGLEETQYF
TGTGCCAGCAGCCACAGGGGGCTAGAAGAGACCCAGTACTTC
>-|TRBJ1-2|-|TRBV4-1|19
CASSQGPFTSRGAHYGYTF
TGCGCCAGCAGCCAAGGGCCCTTTACGTCTCGGGGGGCACACTATGGCTACACCTTC
>-|TRBJ2-7|TRBD2|TRBV7-2|16
CASSYPHSGSSYEQYF
TGTGCCAGCAGCTACCCCCACAGCGGGAGCTCCTACGAGCAGTACTTC
>-|TRBJ2-5|TRBD2|TRBV14|15
CASSQVAGGGETQYF
TGTGCCAGCAGCCAAGTAGCGGGAGGTGGTGAGACCCAGTACTTC
>-|TRBJ2-2|-|TRBV7-9|15
CASSLVRGNTGELFF
TGTGCCAGCAGCTTAGTGAGGGGGAACACCGGGGAGCTGTTTTTT
>-|TRBJ2-1|-|TRBV12-5|12
CASGASYNEQFF
TGTGCTAGTGGTGCATCCTACAATGAGCAGTTCTTC
>-|TRBJ1-1|-|TRBV28|14
CASSFGLVNTEAFF
TGTGCCAGCAGTTTCGGGTTGGTTAACACTGAAGCTTTCTTT
>once|TRBJ2-7|-|TRBV29-1|13
CSVELTGFIEQYF
TGCAGCGTCGAACTGACCGGCTTCATCGAGCAGTACTTC
>-|TRBJ2-6|TRBD2|TRBV18|20
CASSPTLPGGGFSGANVLTF
TGTGCCAGCTCACCAACCCTCCCGGGAGGGGGGTTCTCTGGGGCCAACGTCCTGACTTTC
>-|TRBJ2-7|TRBD2|TRBV15|16
CATSRARGLAGGEQYF
TGTGCCACCAGCAGAGCCCGGGGACTAGCGGGAGGCGAGCAGTACTTC
>-|TRBJ2-7|-|TRBV28|14
CASSQIGVLGEQYF
TGTGCCAGCAGCCAGATTGGGGTGTTGGGCGAGCAGTACTTC
>-|TRBJ2-7|-|TRBV5-4|12
CASSLETLAREF
TGTGCCAGCAGCTTGGAGACGCTTGCTAGGGAGTTC
>-|TRBJ2-5|-|TRBV19|18
CASSMAPRYRAPGWAQYF
TGTGCCAGTAGTATGGCCCCCAGGTACAGGGCACCCGGTTGGGCCCAGTACTTC
>-|TRBJ1-1|TRBD1|TRBV9|13
CASSAWDSREAFF
TGTGCCAGCAGCGCGTGGGACAGCCGCGAAGCTTTCTTT
>-|TRBJ2-1|-|TRBV11-2|14
CASSLSGPRHEQFF
TGTGCCAGCAGCTTATCCGGACCCCGGCATGAGCAGTTCTTC
>-|TRBJ2-1|TRBD2|TRBV5-1|16
CASSPLTSGSYNEQFF
TGCGCCAGCAGCCCATTAACTAGCGGATCCTACAATGAGCAGTTCTTC
>-|TRBJ2-7|-|TRBV6-1|15
CASSDVGKGSYEQYF
TGTGCCAGCAGTGATGTGGGGAAAGGTTCCTACGAGCAGTACTTC
>-|TRBJ1-3|-|TRBV11-2|16
CASSPTGLLSGNTIYF
TGTGCCAGCAGCCCCACGGGACTGCTCTCTGGAAACACCATATATTTT
>-|TRBJ1-1|-|TRBV7-2|13
CASGPRYRNVAFF
TGTGCCAGCGGGCCACGTTACAGGAATGTAGCTTTCTTT
>-|TRBJ2-1|-|TRBV19|14
CASSFRVQGNEQFF
TGTGCCAGTAGTTTTAGGGTTCAGGGCAATGAGCAGTTCTTC
>-|TRBJ2-1|-|TRBV28|15
CASSPLERNQGEQFF
TGTGCCAGCAGCCCCTTAGAAAGAAACCAGGGGGAGCAGTTCTTC
>few|TRBJ1-1|-|TRBV9|15
CASSATGPLGTEAFF
TGTGCCAGCAGCGCCACCGGCCCCTTGGGTACTGAAGCTTTCTTT
>-|TRBJ2-7|TRBD1|TRBV27|18
CASSLSSRGLLPNYEQYF
TGTGCCAGCAGTTTATCCTCCAGGGGGCTTCTCCCAAACTACGAGCAGTACTTC
>-|TRBJ2-7|-|TRBV20-1|10
CSAQAGEQYF
TGCAGTGCCCAGGCGGGGGAGCAGTACTTC
>-|TRBJ2-7|-|TRBV5-1|16
CASSPWPGAANDEQYF
TGCGCCAGCAGCCCCTGGCCCGGGGCGGCCAACGACGAGCAGTACTTC
>-|TRBJ2-7|TRBD1|TRBV27|13
CASSPGTVRRQYF
TGTGCCAGCAGTCCGGGGACAGTACGACGGCAGTACTTC